This record looks at one T cell receptor (beta chain) sequence and its context. What it recognizes is unknown. This record belongs to a study of T-cell memory formation after mild COVID-19. Overall study findings and caveats: Some clones that responded turned up in pre-infection memory, which suggests that cross-reactive memory joined in. Contracting clones from day 15 to 85 showed balanced CD4/CD8; later expanders favored CD4+.

TCRdb called the 5' RACE reads again in MiXCR, with one record for every CDR3 protein. The repertoire has hundreds of thousands of distinct CDR3 sequences, approximately 23% of them found once; the top ten carry around 12%. This CDR3 is built from 14 residues. Germline values: CDR1 MGHRA, CDR2 YSYEKL. V lost 3 bases and J lost 3; bases outside the gene matches: 4. The sequence was obtained from an adult woman who had mild COVID-19 (a few samples of this study predate the infection). Cell type and time point are not known. Sequenced sample: PBMCs or a T cell subset sorted from them (not recorded which). The J gene is TRBJ2-7, the V gene TRBV4-1, with 8 bases lining up with TRBD1. CDR3 loop: CASSHGDRSYEQYF. In DNA, the CDR3 is TGCGCCAGCAGCCACGGGGACAGGAGCTACGAGCAGTACTTC.